These 27 T cell receptor beta chains share one sample of origin, sequenced in a study of T cells after yellow fever vaccination. Via MiXCR, TCRdb re-called the 5' RACE reads, giving one row per CDR3 protein. In the table there are hundreds of thousands of distinct CDR3 sequences, about 13% of which are singletons. Here the sequenced sample was PBMCs, taken on the day of the yellow fever booster vaccination. These receptors were obtained from a man younger than 45 who received the YFV17D yellow fever vaccine.

The gene calls are TRBV7-6 and TRBJ2-7; 11 bases line up with TRBD2. Trimming cost V 7 bases and J 2 bases; bases outside gene matches: 7. This CDR3 spans 15 amino acids. The germline V gene encodes CDR1 SGHVS and CDR2 FNYEAQ. The CDR3 bases are TGTGCCAGCACCCCCGGACTAGCGGGTACCTACGAGCAGTACTTC. Residues: CASTPGLAGTYEQYF.

V usage is TRBV20-1 and J usage is TRBJ2-6; D is possibly TRBD1 (6 bases). Germline CDR1 is DFQATT and CDR2 is SNEGSKA (reference sequence). This CDR3 is built from 17 residues. V lost 1 base and J 0 bases, leaving 13 bases between the germline ends. CDR3 residues: CSARVPGAHSGANVLTF. The CDR3 region has the DNA TGCAGTGCTAGAGTACCAGGGGCACACTCTGGGGCCAACGTCCTGACTTTC.

V and J are TRBV19 and TRBJ2-7; possibly TRBD2 for D (6 bases). The ends were cut back, 6 bases at V and 2 bases at J, with 14 bases in the middle. This CDR3 region has 14 residues. Germline CDR1 LNHDA, CDR2 SQIVND (reference sequence). The CDR3 DNA reads as TGTGCCAGTAGCATGGGAGGTAACGCCTACGAGCAGTACTTC. Its translation: CASSMGGNAYEQYF.

This clonotype has just a few counts. This chain connects TRBV9 to TRBJ2-5, with D hard to call. This CDR3 has 15 amino acids. CDR1 and CDR2 (germline): SGDLS, YYNGEE. Trimming removed 0 bases from V and 2 bases from J, with 11 bases in between. The CDR3 region has the DNA TGTGCCAGCAGCGTAGGGCCCGCGGAACAAGAGACCCAGTACTTC. This sequence encodes CASSVGPAEQETQYF.

The table lists this clonotype with many counts. The CDR3 bases are TGTGCCAGCAGTTCCTCCCGGATCGCTACAGATACGCAGTATTTT. Translation: CASSSSRIATDTQYF. The chain recombines TRBV28 with TRBJ2-3; D is ambiguous. The CDR3 extends over 15 amino acids. CDR1 is MDHEN and CDR2 is SYDVKM in the germline V gene. V lost 4 bases and J lost 3, with 14 bases in between.

This clonotype was observed a handful of times. The rearrangement joins TRBV9 to TRBJ2-3; D unclear. CDR3 length equals 12 residues. CDR1 and CDR2 (germline): SGDLS, YYNGEE. Between the trimmed V and J ends, which lost 0 bases and 5 bases, there was a span of 4 bases. CDR3 region: CASSVDGDTQYF. In nucleotides, the CDR3 is TGTGCCAGCAGCGTAGACGGAGATACGCAGTATTTT.

The V call is TRBV7-3, the J call TRBJ2-1; D is unclear. V was trimmed by 2 bases and J by 7 bases, leaving 9 bases between them. Germline V gives CDR1 SGHTA, CDR2 FQGTGA. This CDR3 is built from 13 residues. The CDR3 here is CASSLPNKNEQFF. CDR3 DNA: TGTGCCAGCAGCTTACCAAATAAGAATGAGCAGTTCTTC.

V usage is TRBV4-3 and J usage is TRBJ2-1; D might be TRBD1 or TRBD2, each matching 5 bases. Trimming removed 3 bases from V and 12 bases from J, with 15 bases in between. This CDR3 is 13 amino acids long. Per the germline V gene, CDR1 is LGHNA and CDR2 is YSLEER. The DNA for the CDR3 is TGCGCCAGCAGCCAGGGCCACGGGACCCTGCAGTTCTTC. Translation: CASSQGHGTLQFF.

V usage is TRBV7-2 and J usage is TRBJ2-5, with D possibly called TRBD1 or TRBD2 (5 bases each). This CDR3 contains 16 residues. V lost 5 bases, J lost 1 base, and 17 bases lay in between. CDR1 and CDR2 from the germline V gene are SGHTA and FQGNSA. The CDR3 DNA reads TGTGCCAGCAGCCCTACACGACCCGGGACCCAAGAGACCCAGTACTTC. It is translated as CASSPTRPGTQETQYF.

The V gene is TRBV13, the J gene TRBJ2-6; no reliable D call. CDR1 is PRHDT, CDR2 FYEKMQ, per germline (reference sequence). CDR3 length equals 14 residues. Trimming removed 5 bases at V and 0 bases at J, with 5 bases between. The CDR3 loop is CASSADSGANVLTF. DNA of the CDR3: TGTGCCAGCAGCGCAGACTCTGGGGCCAACGTCCTGACTTTC.

The chain recombines TRBV20-1 with TRBJ2-1; 8 bases are a match to TRBD2. Losses at the gene ends were 5 bases for V and 8 bases for J; bases not matched to a gene: 8. Germline V lookup: CDR1 DFQATT, CDR2 SNEGSKA (reference sequence). This CDR3 is built from 13 residues. In DNA form, the CDR3 reads TGCAGTGCTCCGGTCGGGGGGGGGCATGAGCAGTTCTTC. Translation: CSAPVGGGHEQFF.

Only a few counts were recorded for this clonotype. V is TRBV27 and J is TRBJ2-5, with a tentative D call TRBD1 (5 bases). This CDR3 contains 14 residues. Germline loops: CDR1 MNHEY, CDR2 SMNVEV (reference sequence). The germline V and J ends were trimmed by 0 bases and 7 bases, with 12 bases remaining between them. The CDR3 DNA is TGTGCCAGCAGTTTATCGGGCAGGGAAGGGACCCAGTACTTC. It codes for CASSLSGREGTQYF.

This clonotype turned up a few times. The chain links TRBV5-1 to TRBJ1-1, with 7 positions matching TRBD1. J lost 1 base, V lost 8 bases, and 2 bases had no gene match. The germline V gene encodes CDR1 SGHRS and CDR2 YFSETQ. The CDR3 runs to 12 residues. The CDR3 DNA reads TGCGCCAGTGGGACAGAGAACACTGAAGCTTTCTTT. Translated: CASGTENTEAFF. The variable domain in full, with the rest retrieved from reference TRBV5-1 and TRBJ1-1, is KAGVTQTPRYLIKTRGQQVTLSCSPISGHRSVSWYQQTPGQGLQFLFEYFSETQRNKGNFPGRFSGRQFSNSRSEMNVSTLELGDSALYLCASGTENTEAFFGQGTRLTVV.

This chain links TRBV7-2 with TRBJ2-1; D could derive from TRBD1 or TRBD2 (7 bases each). V lost 5 bases, J lost 7 bases, and 15 bases lay in between. The germline gives CDR1 SGHTA, CDR2 FQGNSA. The CDR3 totals 14 residues. The CDR3 reads CASSPWQGGNEQFF. CDR3 DNA: TGTGCCAGCAGCCCCTGGCAGGGGGGGAATGAGCAGTTCTTC.

The chain has TRBV12-3 or TRBV12-4 and TRBJ2-1, with D maybe TRBD1 (6 bases). This CDR3 has 13 residues. Deletions cut 5 bases from V and 8 bases from J, with 13 bases between. CDR3 region: CASSHGQPHEQFF. The CDR3 coding sequence is TGTGCCAGCAGTCACGGACAGCCCCATGAGCAGTTCTTC.

This clonotype was seen a few times. V is TRBV20-1 and J is TRBJ2-7; tentative D call: TRBD2 (6 bases). V gave up 4 bases and J gave up 2 bases, with 15 bases separating them. From germline, CDR1 is DFQATT and CDR2 SNEGSKA (reference sequence). This CDR3 region has 14 residues. The CDR3 bases are TGCAGTGCTACGGCGTGGGAGGCGGCCTACGAGCAGTACTTC. It codes for CSATAWEAAYEQYF.

The chain carries TRBV9 and TRBJ2-5, with D hard to call. V lost 5 bases, J lost 5 bases, and 16 bases lay in between. The CDR3 consists of 14 residues. Germline values: CDR1 SGDLS, CDR2 YYNGEE. CDR3: CASSPESKGETQYF. Written as DNA, the CDR3 is TGTGCCAGCAGTCCGGAATCCAAAGGGGAGACCCAGTACTTC.

This clonotype was picked up a small number of times. The V gene is TRBV4-3, the J gene TRBJ2-3; tentatively, D is TRBD2 (6 bases). Per the germline V gene, CDR1 is LGHNA and CDR2 is YSLEER. The CDR3 runs to 16 residues. The V end was cut by 2 bases, the J end by 2 bases, with 14 bases between. The CDR3 sequence: CASSQSPLLATDTQYF. The CDR3 DNA sequence: TGCGCCAGCAGCCAATCTCCCCTACTAGCCACAGATACGCAGTATTTT.

The chain joins TRBV6-5 to TRBJ1-2; 9 bases fit TRBD1. J was trimmed by 4 bases and V by 2 bases; bases with no gene match: 8. Per the germline V gene, CDR1 is MNHEY and CDR2 is SVGAGI. CDR3 length equals 16 residues. CDR3 residues: CASSYRRGQGSYGYTF. The CDR3 coding sequence is TGTGCCAGCAGTTACCGCCGGGGACAGGGTAGCTATGGCTACACCTTC.

The chain is built from TRBV5-1 and TRBJ1-6; D is unresolved. The germline CDR1 and CDR2 sequences are SGHRS and YFSETQ. Between the trimmed V and J ends, which lost 4 bases and 6 bases, there was a span of 8 bases. The CDR3 consists of 13 residues. CDR3: CASSPSGNSPLHF. In nucleotides, the CDR3 is TGCGCCAGCAGCCCGAGTGGTAATTCACCCCTCCACTTT. Variable domain in full (rest from reference TRBV5-1 and TRBJ1-6): KAGVTQTPRYLIKTRGQQVTLSCSPISGHRSVSWYQQTPGQGLQFLFEYFSETQRNKGNFPGRFSGRQFSNSRSEMNVSTLELGDSALYLCASSPSGNSPLHFGNGTRLTVT.

The J gene is TRBJ1-2, the V gene TRBV7-9; 7 bases map to TRBD1. The CDR3 totals 15 residues. Germline-derived CDR1 and CDR2 are SEHNR and FQNEAQ (reference sequence). The trim removed 4 bases at V and 5 bases at J, leaving 10 bases unmatched. In nucleotides, the CDR3 is TGTGCCAGCAGCTACAGGGGCGTCGAGGAGTATGGCTACACCTTC. Protein sequence: CASSYRGVEEYGYTF. The full variable domain, completed using reference TRBV7-9 and TRBJ1-2, is DTGVSQNPRHKITKRGQNVTFRCDPISEHNRLYWYRQTLGQGPEFLTYFQNEAQLEKSRLLSDRFSAERPKGSFSTLEIQRTEQGDSAMYLCASSYRGVEEYGYTFGSGTRLTVV.

This clonotype was seen more than once but under ten times. V gene TRBV7-3 combines with J gene TRBJ1-1; D is unclear. V was trimmed by 5 bases and J by 1 base, leaving 8 bases between them. The CDR3 spans 13 residues. CDR1 is SGHTA and CDR2 is FQGTGA in the germline V gene. CDR3 sequence reads: CASSATRNTEAFF. Written as DNA, the CDR3 is TGTGCCAGCAGCGCCACGAGGAACACTGAAGCTTTCTTT.

In this sample, this clonotype turned up a few times. The chain uses TRBV5-1 and TRBJ2-6; D is unclear. The CDR3 has 15 residues. V was trimmed by 1 base and J by 4 bases, leaving 9 bases between them. CDR1 is SGHRS, CDR2 YFSETQ, per germline. DNA of the CDR3: TGCGCCAGCAGCTTGCCTCTGGGAGGGGCCAACGTCCTGACTTTC. It encodes CASSLPLGGANVLTF.

This clonotype was detected ten times or more. The chain's CDR3 is CASSLGQPNQPQHF. In DNA, the CDR3 is TGTGCCAGCAGTCTAGGACAGCCCAATCAGCCCCAGCATTTT. The chain carries TRBV12-3 or TRBV12-4 and TRBJ1-5; tentatively, D is TRBD1 (6 bases). The germline V and J ends were trimmed by 5 bases and 3 bases, with 11 bases remaining between them. The CDR3 runs to 14 residues.

The V and J genes are TRBV7-2 and TRBJ2-7; 9 bases agree with TRBD1. The CDR3 consists of 14 residues. The junction had 6 bases not matched to a gene; V was cut back by 6 bases and J by 3 bases. Per germline, CDR1 SGHTA and CDR2 FQGNSA. CDR3 nucleotide sequence: TGTGCCAGCAGTTTCGGACAGGGGCGCTACGAGCAGTACTTC. Translated, it gives CASSFGQGRYEQYF.

This CDR3 is CSARDWREGRTDTQYF. In nucleotides, the CDR3 is TGCAGTGCTAGAGATTGGCGGGAGGGCCGCACAGATACGCAGTATTTT. The rearrangement joins TRBV20-1 to TRBJ2-3, with 9 positions matching TRBD2. Per the germline V gene, CDR1 is DFQATT and CDR2 is SNEGSKA (reference sequence). The CDR3 is made up of 16 amino acids. V dropped 0 bases and J dropped 1; count of bases not matched to a gene: 5.

This clonotype was detected ten times or more. This chain joins TRBV5-1 and TRBJ2-5; no firm D call. Germline CDR1 SGHRS, CDR2 YFSETQ. The CDR3 has 14 amino acids. V was pared by 0 bases and J by 3 bases, with 9 bases between. The CDR3 spells CASSLGMAEETQYF. The CDR3 DNA sequence: TGCGCCAGCAGCTTGGGGATGGCGGAAGAGACCCAGTACTTC.